This T cell receptor (beta chain) emerged from a study of cytomegalovirus exposure and HLA in healthy donors. The wider study: Inside one of the first data releases sat tens of millions of unique TCRs taken from HLA-typed donors.

The PCR was carried out with 60 Vbeta primers and 13 Jbeta primers. The data were produced by immunoSEQ multiplex PCR, yet TCRdb's version contains in-frame clones alone and is incomplete. Among roughly 190,000 clones, around 75% were seen once, and the ten largest hold about 1.7%. The length of the CDR3 is 14 residues. Germline V gene data show CDR1 as SSHAT and CDR2 as FNYEAQ (reference sequence). Concerning this clone itself: At one boundary the junction diverges from the germline segment, which might be a read error.

The chain recombines TRBV7-7 with TRBJ2-7; the D gene is possibly TRBD1 (7 bases). The sequence derives from a woman in her thirties in good health and CMV-seronegative. The sample was PBMCs. The CDR3 protein is CASSLSRGVGEQYF. CDR3 bases: TGTGCTAGCAGCTTATCCAGGGGGGTAGGTGAGCAGTACTTC. Full variable domain (outside the CDR3, taken from reference TRBV7-7 and TRBJ2-7): GAGVSQSPRYKVTKRGQDVTLRCDPISSHATLYWYQQALGQGPEFLTYFNYEAQPDKSGLPSDRFSAERPEGSISTLTIQRTEQRDSAMYRCASSLSRGVGEQYFGPGTRLTVT.